Presented here are 6 T cell receptor beta chains from one specimen sequenced in a study of T cells expressing NK-cell markers. TCRdb reanalyzed the 5' RACE reads and collapses them to one entry per CDR3 protein, without DNA. The repertoire shows 160,000 or so distinct CDR3 sequences; the top ten hold around a sixth. The sequenced sample consisted of blood T cells: a sorted CD56 or NKG2C T cell subset, CD4+ or CD8+ T cells, or bulk PBMC T cells (not recorded which). Source of these receptors: a woman aged 18 to 75 in good health.

The gene calls are TRBV7-3 and TRBJ2-1; the TRBD1 assignment by TCRdb is unverifiable without DNA. The germline V gene encodes CDR1 SGHTA and CDR2 FQGTGA. This CDR3 has 15 residues. The CDR3 sequence is CASSEQGALSNEQFF. Together with reference TRBV7-3 and TRBJ2-1, the CDR3 gives the full variable domain: GAGVSQTPSNKVTEKGKYVELRCDPISGHTALYWYRQSLGQGPEFLIYFQGTGAADDSGLPNDRFFAVRPEGSVSTLKIQRTERGDSAVYLCASSEQGALSNEQFFGPGTRLTVL.

The V gene is TRBV3-1, the J gene TRBJ1-2; the D call from TCRdb, TRBD1, cannot be confirmed without DNA. This CDR3 comprises 14 residues. The germline CDR1 and CDR2 sequences are LGHDT and YNNKEL (reference sequence). Here the CDR3 reads CASSAGTGGGGYTF.

This chain connects TRBV5-1 to TRBJ2-1; there is no DNA to check the TCRdb D call of TRBD2. CDR3 length: 17 amino acids. Germline-derived CDR1 and CDR2 are SGHRS and YFSETQ. CDR3 sequence reads: CASSLALAVSSYNEQFF. The whole variable domain, remainder taken from reference TRBV5-1 and TRBJ2-1, is KAGVTQTPRYLIKTRGQQVTLSCSPISGHRSVSWYQQTPGQGLQFLFEYFSETQRNKGNFPGRFSGRQFSNSRSEMNVSTLELGDSALYLCASSLALAVSSYNEQFFGPGTRLTVL.

The chain is built from TRBV5-1 and TRBJ2-7; TCRdb reports TRBD2, a call that lacks DNA to check it against. From germline, CDR1 is SGHRS and CDR2 YFSETQ. The CDR3 consists of 16 residues. The CDR3 spells CASSLGGGLAAYEQYF.

The rearrangement uses TRBV29-1 and TRBJ1-1; the TCRdb call, TRBD1, lacks DNA for checking. CDR3 length equals 17 residues. Germline loops: CDR1 SQVTM, CDR2 ANQGSEA. CDR3 loop: CSVQGPGPLILNTEAFF. The whole variable domain, filled in from reference TRBV29-1 and TRBJ1-1, reads SAVISQKPSRDICQRGTSLTIQCQVDSQVTMMFWYRQQPGQSLTLIATANQGSEATYESGFVIDKFPISRPNLTFSTLTVSNMSPEDSSIYLCSVQGPGPLILNTEAFFGQGTRLTVV.

V is TRBV12-3 or TRBV12-4 and J is TRBJ1-2; TCRdb picks TRBD1, but there is no DNA to check that call. The length of the CDR3 is 14 residues. The CDR3 is CASSLRTGGYGYTF.